The text below deals with one TCR beta chain. What it binds is unknown. The CDR3 totals 15 residues. V was pared by 4 bases and J by 2 bases, with 9 bases between. CDR1 and CDR2 (germline): SNHLY, FYNNEI. The source of the sample is a study of CD8+CD57+ T cells in acquired aplastic anemia. Selection for sequencing was limited to patients who had shown CD8+CD57+ cell expansion by flow cytometry. Every patient presented with severe acquired aplastic anemia. Researchers used genomic DNA as the template to profile TCR beta VDJ and CDR3. TCRdb re-analysed the reads in MiXCR, keeping a single row per CDR3 protein. The sample carries approximately 300,000 distinct CDR3 sequences, 45% to 65% recorded once. Overall study results and limits: Around 29 CD8+ CDR3 sequences were shared between patients and controls.

Sequenced material: sorted CD4+, CD8+, or CD8+CD57+ T cells (not recorded which) from PBMCs. This receptor was identified in a human donor with aplastic anemia. This chain uses TRBV2 with TRBJ2-6; D gene ambiguous. In DNA, the CDR3 is TGTGCCAGCAGTGGAGTACTCCCTGGGGCCAACGTCCTGACTTTC. Amino acids: CASSGVLPGANVLTF.